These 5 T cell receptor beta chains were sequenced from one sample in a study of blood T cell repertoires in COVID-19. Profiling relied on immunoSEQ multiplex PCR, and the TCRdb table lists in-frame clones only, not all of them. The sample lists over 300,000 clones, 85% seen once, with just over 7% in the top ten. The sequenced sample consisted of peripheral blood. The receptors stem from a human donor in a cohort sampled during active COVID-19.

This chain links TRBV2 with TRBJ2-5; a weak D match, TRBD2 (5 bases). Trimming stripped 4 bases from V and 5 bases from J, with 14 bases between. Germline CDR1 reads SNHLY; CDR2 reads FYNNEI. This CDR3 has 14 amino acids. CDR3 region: CASSGGSRQETQYF. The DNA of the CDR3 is TGTGCCAGCAGTGGAGGGTCTCGTCAGGAGACCCAGTACTTC.

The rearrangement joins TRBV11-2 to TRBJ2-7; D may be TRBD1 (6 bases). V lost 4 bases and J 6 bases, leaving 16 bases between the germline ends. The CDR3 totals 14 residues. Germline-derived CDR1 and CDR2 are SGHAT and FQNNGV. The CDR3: CASSSRQVLGEQYF. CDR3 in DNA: TGTGCCAGCAGCTCGAGACAGGTATTAGGCGAGCAGTACTTC.

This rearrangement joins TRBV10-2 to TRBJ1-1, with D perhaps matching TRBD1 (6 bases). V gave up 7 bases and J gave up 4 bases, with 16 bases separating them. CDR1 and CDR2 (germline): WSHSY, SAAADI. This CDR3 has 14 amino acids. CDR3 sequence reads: CASKVSRGSTEAFF. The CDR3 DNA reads TGCGCCAGCAAAGTAAGCAGGGGAAGCACTGAAGCTTTCTTT.

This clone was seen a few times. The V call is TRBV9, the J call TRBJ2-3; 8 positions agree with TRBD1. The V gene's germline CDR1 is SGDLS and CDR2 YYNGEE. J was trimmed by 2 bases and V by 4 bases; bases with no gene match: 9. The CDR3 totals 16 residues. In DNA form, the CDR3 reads TGTGCCAGCAGCCCGGGGTCAGGGGGCAACACAGATACGCAGTATTTT. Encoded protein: CASSPGSGGNTDTQYF.

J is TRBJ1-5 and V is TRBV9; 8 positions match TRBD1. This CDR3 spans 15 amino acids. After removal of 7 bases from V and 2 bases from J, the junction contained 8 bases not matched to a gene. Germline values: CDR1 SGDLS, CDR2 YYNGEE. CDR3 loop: CASAQGAQGNQPQHF. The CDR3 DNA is TGTGCCAGCGCTCAGGGGGCGCAAGGCAATCAGCCCCAGCATTTT.